Listed here are 11 T cell receptor beta chains from one sample, sequenced in a study of blood T cell repertoires in COVID-19. Assay: immunoSEQ multiplex PCR; the TCRdb copy retains only in-frame clones and omits some. The sample contains around 260,000 clones, 65% to 90% of which appear only once. Sequenced sample: peripheral blood. The receptor set was obtained from a human donor in a cohort sampled during active COVID-19.

The chain joins TRBV15 to TRBJ1-5, with D possibly being TRBD1 (5 bases). This CDR3 contains 14 residues. V was pared by 3 bases and J by 6 bases, with 12 bases between. CDR1 and CDR2 from the germline V gene are LNHNV and YYDKDF (reference sequence). The CDR3 nucleotides read TGTGCCACCAGCAGGGGGGGGATGGGTCAGCCCCAGCATTTT. Protein product: CATSRGGMGQPQHF.

This chain connects TRBV7-9 to TRBJ1-2; 9 positions agree with TRBD1. CDR1 SEHNR and CDR2 FQNEAQ come from the germline V gene (reference sequence). V shed 5 bases, J shed 5 bases, and the junction held 12 bases outside the gene matches. The CDR3 sequence is 16 residues long. CDR3 DNA sequence: TGTGCCAGCAGCCCTAAGGGGGGACAGGGAGCGTATGGCTACACCTTC. Protein: CASSPKGGQGAYGYTF.

In its sample, this clone was seen once. J is TRBJ1-2 and V is TRBV18; D possibly corresponds to TRBD1 (6 bases). Germline-derived CDR1 and CDR2 are KGHSH and LQKENI. The CDR3 has 16 amino acids. V lost 3 bases and J lost 8, with 22 bases in between. CDR3 bases: TGTGCCAGCTCACCCGGGACAACAGGGCCCTTAAGGGGCTACACCTTC. The encoded protein is CASSPGTTGPLRGYTF.

This clone has just a few counts. The CDR3 sequence: CASSLAGERRGHTGELFF. The CDR3 bases are TGCGCCAGCAGCTTGGCGGGGGAGCGGCGGGGGCACACCGGGGAGCTGTTTTTT. The chain combines TRBV5-1 with TRBJ2-2; D possibly corresponds to TRBD2 (7 bases). CDR3 length: 18 residues. Germline loops: CDR1 SGHRS, CDR2 YFSETQ. Trimming cost V 0 bases and J 3 bases, with 18 bases left between them.

This clone was observed a single time. The V and J genes are TRBV29-1 and TRBJ1-2, with D uncertain. This CDR3 is 13 amino acids long. CDR1 and CDR2 (germline): SQVTM, ANQGSEA. V was clipped by 6 bases and J by 8 bases, with 19 bases between them. CDR3 nucleotide sequence: TGCAGCGTCGCTGAGGTGAATCCTGGAGGCTACACCTTC. It translates to CSVAEVNPGGYTF.

The rearrangement uses TRBV28 and TRBJ1-5, with D hard to call. V was shortened by 7 bases and J by 3 bases, with 16 bases between the two germline ends. Germline V gene lookup returns CDR1 MDHEN and CDR2 SYDVKM. The CDR3 has 15 residues. The CDR3 sequence is CASKAGTVDNQPQHF. The CDR3 DNA reads as TGTGCCAGCAAGGCCGGTACAGTAGACAATCAGCCCCAGCATTTT.

The V gene is TRBV4-2, the J gene TRBJ1-3; no clear D. Germline CDR1 and CDR2: LGHNA and YNFKEQ. V shed 0 bases and J shed 2 bases, with 14 bases lying between them. This CDR3 is built from 17 residues. CDR3 sequence (DNA): TGTGCCAGCAGCCAAGATTGGGGAGATCCTACTGGAAACACCATATATTTT. Protein: CASSQDWGDPTGNTIYF.

This clone was detected once. This sequence joins TRBV18 and TRBJ2-3; D is perhaps TRBD2 (5 bases). Germline V CDR1 and CDR2: KGHSH, LQKENI. V was trimmed by 2 bases and J by 6 bases, leaving 21 bases between them. CDR3 length equals 17 residues. The CDR3, as DNA: TGTGCCAGCTCACCAGTAGGTGGGAGTAGCCCTGGGGATACGCAGTATTTT. Translation: CASSPVGGSSPGDTQYF.

This chain connects TRBV27 to TRBJ1-1; 7 bases align to TRBD1. The CDR3 has 15 residues. V dropped 0 bases and J dropped 8; count of bases not matched to a gene: 9. CDR1 MNHEY and CDR2 SMNVEV come from the germline V gene (reference sequence). CDR3 in amino acids: CASSLSFLGQTEAFF. CDR3 nucleotide sequence: TGTGCCAGCAGTTTATCGTTTCTGGGACAGACCGAAGCTTTCTTT.

The chain employs TRBV7-2 and TRBJ2-1, with D possibly being TRBD2 (6 bases). The germline V gene has CDR1 SGHTA and CDR2 FQGNSA. V gave up 1 base and J gave up 0 bases, with 10 bases separating them. CDR3 length: 16 amino acids. CDR3 sequence (DNA): TGTGCCAGCAGCTTAGAAGGCGGGAACTCCTACAATGAGCAGTTCTTC. Translating gives CASSLEGGNSYNEQFF.

This clone was seen a few times. The chain joins TRBV2 to TRBJ2-7; 7 nucleotides align to TRBD1. The CDR3 spans 13 residues. The V gene end was trimmed by 7 bases and the J gene end by 3 bases; junction bases not matched to a gene: 6. CDR1 and CDR2 (germline): SNHLY, FYNNEI. CDR3: CASTAGGNYEQYF. The CDR3 DNA follows: TGTGCCAGCACGGCAGGGGGAAACTACGAGCAGTACTTC.